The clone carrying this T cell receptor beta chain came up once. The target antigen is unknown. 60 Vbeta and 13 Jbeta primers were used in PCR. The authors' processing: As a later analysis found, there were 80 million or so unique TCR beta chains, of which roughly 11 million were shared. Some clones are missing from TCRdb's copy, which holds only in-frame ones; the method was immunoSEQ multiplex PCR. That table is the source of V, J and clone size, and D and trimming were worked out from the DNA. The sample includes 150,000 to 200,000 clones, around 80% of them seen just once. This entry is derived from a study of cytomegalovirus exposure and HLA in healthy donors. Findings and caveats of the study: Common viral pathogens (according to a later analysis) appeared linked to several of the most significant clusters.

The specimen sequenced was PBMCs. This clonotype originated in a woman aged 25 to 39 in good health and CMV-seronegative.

The CDR3 bases are TGTGCCAGCAGTTACTCGGCAGGGTTTACCAATCAGCCCCAGCATTTT. Protein sequence: CASSYSAGFTNQPQHF. This chain connects TRBV6-5 to TRBJ1-5; D is possibly TRBD1 (5 bases). The CDR3 has 16 amino acids. Germline values: CDR1 MNHEY, CDR2 SVGAGI. V was cut by 0 bases and J by 3 bases, with 12 bases left in between.